This passage covers 2 T cell receptor beta chains from one sample sequenced in a study of cytomegalovirus exposure and HLA in healthy donors. The study ran its PCR with 60 Vbeta and 13 Jbeta primers. Profiled with immunoSEQ multiplex PCR; TCRdb holds only in-frame clones, not every one. The table has 200,000 to 300,000 clones, around 78% seen once. The source material was PBMCs. These receptors were taken from a boy between 10 and 17 years old in good health and CMV-seronegative.

The J gene is TRBJ1-1, the V gene TRBV6-1; D uncertain. Trimming took off 4 bases at V and 4 bases at J, with 10 bases between the two ends. Germline V CDR1 and CDR2: MNHNS, SASEGT. CDR3 length: 13 amino acids. The CDR3 nucleotides are TGTGCCAGCAGTGTAGAGGGATCCACTGAAGCTTTCTTT. Residues: CASSVEGSTEAFF.

The chain employs TRBV4-1 and TRBJ2-1; D gene ambiguous. Trimming removed 4 bases at V and 7 bases at J, with 11 bases between. Germline V gene sequence: CDR1 MGHRA, CDR2 YSYEKL. This CDR3 is built from 13 residues. CDR3 residues: CASSLYVRNEQFF. As DNA, the CDR3 is TGCGCCAGCAGCCTCTATGTGCGGAATGAGCAGTTCTTC.